Listed below are T cell receptor beta chains from one sample, sequenced in a study of T cells in Graves' hyperthyroidism and ophthalmopathy. TCRdb redid the calling of the multiplex PCR reads with MiXCR, one entry per CDR3 protein. The sample records more than 500,000 distinct CDR3 sequences, around 15% being singletons. Sequencing was carried out using blood. The receptor set was obtained from a woman aged 25-40 years with Graves' ophthalmopathy. CDR3s include the opening cysteine and the closing phenylalanine or tryptophan. A D gene is named only where the DNA matches it firmly. Clone size, where shown, is once, few, many, or a class for clones that have expanded.

>TRBV6-6|TRBJ1-2|NA|many
CASSYAGDGYTF
TGTGCCAGCAGTTATGCGGGAGATGGCTACACCTTC
>TRBV5-1|TRBJ2-1|TRBD2|NA
CASSHGTSVNEQFF
TGCGCCAGCAGCCATGGGACTAGTGTCAATGAGCAGTTCTTC
>TRBV14|TRBJ2-5|NA|few
CASSQGRDNSGQETQYF
TGTGCCAGCAGCCAAGGGAGAGATAATAGCGGACAAGAGACCCAGTACTTC
>TRBV29-1|TRBJ2-7|NA|NA
CSATANYEQYF
TGCAGCGCTACCGCGAACTACGAGCAGTACTTC
>TRBV12-3/TRBV12-4|TRBJ1-1|NA|NA
CASSLLGGGNTEAFF
TGTGCCAGCAGTTTACTCGGGGGGGGGAACACTGAAGCTTTCTTT
>TRBV29-1|TRBJ2-5|NA|few
CSVVILIGKTQYF
TGCAGCGTTGTAATTCTGATCGGGAAGACCCAGTACTTC
>TRBV7-6|TRBJ2-7|NA|many
CASSLALEGAGEQYF
TGTGCCAGCAGCTTAGCGCTGGAGGGGGCCGGGGAGCAGTACTTC
>TRBV25-1|TRBJ1-5|NA|NA
CASSESGTRDQPQHF
TGTGCCAGCAGTGAAAGTGGGACACGGGACCAGCCCCAGCATTTT
>TRBV5-6|TRBJ1-6|NA|few
CASSSPGLHYNSPLHF
TGTGCCAGCAGCTCACCGGGACTTCACTATAATTCACCCCTCCACTTT
>TRBV15|TRBJ2-7|NA|many
CATSRDRGNGYEQYF
TGTGCCACCAGCAGAGATCGGGGCAACGGCTACGAGCAGTACTTC
>TRBV20-1|TRBJ2-7|NA|many
CSARSGVRDEQYF
TGCAGTGCTAGGTCGGGGGTGAGGGACGAGCAGTACTTC
>TRBV7-8|TRBJ2-3|NA|many
CASSLTSDTQYF
TGTGCCAGCAGCTTAACCTCAGATACGCAGTATTTT
>TRBV2|TRBJ2-2|TRBD2|NA
CASSKGTSGTGELFF
TGTGCCAGCAGTAAAGGGACTAGCGGCACCGGGGAGCTGTTTTTT
>TRBV28|TRBJ2-1|NA|many
CASSLGEQFF
TGTGCCAGCAGCTTAGGCGAGCAGTTCTTC
>TRBV2|TRBJ1-6|TRBD1|many
CASSSGGRDSPLHF
TGTGCCAGCAGTTCAGGGGGCCGTGATTCACCCCTCCACTTT
>TRBV4-2|TRBJ2-7|NA|many
CASSPSPGSYEQYF
TGTGCCAGCAGCCCATCTCCAGGGAGCTACGAGCAGTACTTC